This is a list of T cell receptor beta chains from one sample in a study of blood T cell repertoires in COVID-19. Measured with immunoSEQ multiplex PCR; TCRdb has only the in-frame clones, and not every one. The top ten clones hold roughly 2.9% of a sample with fewer than 350,000 clones, 65% to 90% of them seen once. Material for sequencing was peripheral blood. The receptors originated from a woman aged 55 to 70 with active or convalescent COVID-19. CDR3s include the opening cysteine and the closing phenylalanine or tryptophan. The D gene is left open where the match is weak. Clone size is given for some rows only: seen once, a few or many times, or a class if the clone is expanded.

D,V,size,J,DNA,CDR3
.,TRBV6-5,.,TRBJ1-5,TGTGCCAGCAACCGGGGCGCGGGGCAGCCCCAGCATTTT,CASNRGAGQPQHF
.,TRBV5-6,.,TRBJ1-1,TGTGCCAGCAGCTTGCCAGGGAAATACACTGAAGCTTTCTTT,CASSLPGKYTEAFF
.,TRBV9,once,TRBJ1-1,TGTGCCAGCAGCGTAGCCGGCGGAAGGAACACTGAAGCTTTCTTT,CASSVAGGRNTEAFF
.,TRBV5-6,once,TRBJ2-5,TGTGCCAGCAGCTGGACTGGAGGGGAGACCCAGTACTTC,CASSWTGGETQYF
.,TRBV7-9,.,TRBJ2-7,TGTGCCAGCAGCTTAGTAGGGGCCGAGCAGTACTTC,CASSLVGAEQYF
.,TRBV4-1,.,TRBJ2-2,TGCGCCAGCAGCCGCTCCTCCGGCGGGGAGCTGTTTTTT,CASSRSSGGELFF
.,TRBV12-3/TRBV12-4,.,TRBJ1-1,TGTGCCAGCAGCTTCGACAGTAACACTGAAGCTTTCTTT,CASSFDSNTEAFF
.,TRBV6-2/TRBV6-3,few,TRBJ1-5,TGTGCCAGCAGTTACTGGGGAGAGCCCCAGCATTTT,CASSYWGEPQHF
.,TRBV28,.,TRBJ1-1,TGTGCCAGCAGTTTAACGACAGGTGAAGCTTTCTTT,CASSLTTGEAFF
TRBD2,TRBV7-8,many,TRBJ2-2,TGTGCCAGCAGCTTAGTGCTGCGGCGGGGGGGCCGGGGAGCCGGGGAGCTGTTTTTT,CASSLVLRRGGRGAGELFF
.,TRBV5-4,.,TRBJ2-5,TGTGCCAGCAGCCAGGGGTCCCAAGAGACCCAGTACTTC,CASSQGSQETQYF
.,TRBV2,.,TRBJ1-4,TGTGCCAGCAGTCCCTGGGGGGCAACTAATGAAAAACTGTTTTTT,CASSPWGATNEKLFF
TRBD1,TRBV25-1,once,TRBJ1-2,TGTGCCAGCAGGGATGCGGGGCGCACAGGGGGAGCTGGCTACACCTTC,CASRDAGRTGGAGYTF
.,TRBV7-2,.,TRBJ2-5,TGTGCCAGCAGCTTAAGGCTAGATGGGGAGACCCAGTACTTC,CASSLRLDGETQYF
.,TRBV18,.,TRBJ1-3,TGTGCCAGCTCACCATCCGGACAGTTAAACTCTGGAAACACCATATATTTT,CASSPSGQLNSGNTIYF
TRBD2,TRBV5-4,.,TRBJ2-1,TGTGCCAGCAGCCCTTCGAGCGGGGCGCAGTTCTTC,CASSPSSGAQFF
.,TRBV6-6,.,TRBJ1-2,TGTGCCAGCTGGAGGGGGGGGAAGGACTATGGCTACACCTTC,CASWRGGKDYGYTF
.,TRBV7-2,.,TRBJ1-2,TGTGCCAGCAGCTTCCAAGGGGGTCCGGATGGCTACACCTTC,CASSFQGGPDGYTF
.,TRBV4-1,.,TRBJ2-1,TGCGCCAGCTCCTGGGGAGCTGATTACAATGAGCAGTTCTTC,CASSWGADYNEQFF
TRBD1,TRBV5-5,.,TRBJ2-7,TGTGCCAGCAGCTTGGTTGGGACAGGGGCCCTCTACTACGAGCAGTACTTC,CASSLVGTGALYYEQYF
TRBD1,TRBV16,.,TRBJ2-7,TGTGCCAGCAGCCAATATGGAAAGGGGGCGATTAGAGCCTACGAGCAGTACTTC,CASSQYGKGAIRAYEQYF
.,TRBV11-2,.,TRBJ2-3,TGTGCCAGCAGCGTTAAGGGGCAAGATACGCAGTATTTT,CASSVKGQDTQYF
TRBD2,TRBV19,few,TRBJ2-1,TGTGCCAGTAGGATCGGGGGGGGCAGTGAGCAGTTCTTC,CASRIGGGSEQFF
TRBD1,TRBV2,few,TRBJ2-7,TGTGCCAGCAGCCAATTAGGACAGGCGCTCTACGAGCAGTACTTC,CASSQLGQALYEQYF
TRBD1,TRBV19,.,TRBJ1-2,TGTGCCAGTAGTGTCCGACCCGGGACAGGGGCATATGGCTACACCTTC,CASSVRPGTGAYGYTF
.,TRBV6-1,once,TRBJ2-1,TGTGCCAGCAGTGATGCTGACAGGCAGAAGAGCTCCTACAATGAGCAGTTCTTC,CASSDADRQKSSYNEQFF
TRBD1,TRBV27,.,TRBJ2-7,TGTGCCAGCAGGACAGGGGGGTACGAGCAGTACTTC,CASRTGGYEQYF
TRBD1,TRBV5-1,.,TRBJ1-2,TGCGCCAGCAGCTCGGGACAGGGGAGTCCTGGCTACACCTTC,CASSSGQGSPGYTF
.,TRBV27,once,TRBJ2-7,TGTGCCAGCAGTCCACCGGGACATTCCTACGAGCAGTACTTC,CASSPPGHSYEQYF
TRBD1,TRBV7-9,many,TRBJ1-4,TGTGCCAGCAGTTACCCGGACAGGGGGAAAAAACTGTTTTTT,CASSYPDRGKKLFF
.,TRBV19,.,TRBJ2-3,TGTGCCAGTAGGGCAGGGGGCACAGATACGCAGTATTTT,CASRAGGTDTQYF
.,TRBV12-3/TRBV12-4,.,TRBJ1-2,TGTGCCAGCGGTCATTCGGGGATCAGCTACACCTTC,CASGHSGISYTF
.,TRBV10-3,few,TRBJ1-2,TGTGCCATCACAACCTCGGACAGCCTCTATGGCTACACCTTC,CAITTSDSLYGYTF
.,TRBV27,.,TRBJ1-1,TGTGCCAGCACCCGAGACCTAGACACTGAAGCTTTCTTT,CASTRDLDTEAFF
TRBD1,TRBV4-1,.,TRBJ2-7,TGCGCCAGCAGCCCGAGACAGGGTGGGTACGAGCAGTACTTC,CASSPRQGGYEQYF
TRBD1,TRBV27,.,TRBJ2-7,TGTGCCAGCAGCTACAGGGGGCCCTACGAGCAGTACTTC,CASSYRGPYEQYF
TRBD1,TRBV5-1,.,TRBJ2-5,TGCGCCTGTGGGGACAGGCAAGAGACCCAGTACTTC,CACGDRQETQYF
TRBD2,TRBV10-3,.,TRBJ2-1,TGTGCCATCAGTAGCGGGGGGGCTTACAATGAGCAGTTCTTC,CAISSGGAYNEQFF
.,TRBV30,.,TRBJ1-2,TGTGCCTGGAGGGCACAGGTGCCCTATGGCTACACCTTC,CAWRAQVPYGYTF
.,TRBV18,.,TRBJ2-6,TGTGCCAGCTCACCAGTCGAGATCCCTGGGGCCAACGTCCTGACTTTC,CASSPVEIPGANVLTF
TRBD1,TRBV7-7,.,TRBJ1-4,TGTGCTAGCAGCTTAGCGCAGGGGGCGGGTGAAAAACTGTTTTTT,CASSLAQGAGEKLFF
.,TRBV6-6,once,TRBJ2-7,TGTGCCAGCACCGTCGGACAGCCCTACGAGCAGTACTTC,CASTVGQPYEQYF
TRBD1,TRBV19,.,TRBJ1-1,TGTGCCAGTAGCAGTTTGGCAGGGGGGACTGAAGCTTTCTTT,CASSSLAGGTEAFF
.,TRBV5-4,.,TRBJ1-2,TGTGCCAGCAGCCACTCTAACAGGGAAGGTGGCTACACCTTC,CASSHSNREGGYTF
TRBD1,TRBV9,.,TRBJ1-3,TGTGCCAGCAGCGTAACCACTTCTGACAGGGAGCTCCCTGGAAACACCATATATTTT,CASSVTTSDRELPGNTIYF
.,TRBV27,once,TRBJ2-2,TGTGCCAGCAGTCCGGACAGTAGGGAGCTGTTTTTT,CASSPDSRELFF
.,TRBV27,.,TRBJ2-7,TGTGCCAGCAGTCCGGCCGGAACAGGGAACGAGCAGTACTTC,CASSPAGTGNEQYF
TRBD1,TRBV11-2,few,TRBJ1-3,TGTGCCAGCAGCTTAGACCGACAGGGGAGGGGAAACACCATATATTTT,CASSLDRQGRGNTIYF
.,TRBV7-9,many,TRBJ2-3,TGTGCCGGGGAATCCTGGCGGGGCACAGATACGCAGTATTTT,CAGESWRGTDTQYF